This entry describes one T cell receptor beta chain. What it recognizes is unknown. This sample was taken from a study of T cell repertoires in cytomegalovirus infection. Study-level background: It was recently identified HLA-C-restricted and well-studied HLA-B-restricted CMV epitopes that the study used. Indications came from public TCR beta signatures; they pointed to CMV infection and to a matching HLA type.

Germline V CDR1 and CDR2: MNHNS, SASEGT. The CDR3 has 15 amino acids. V lost 6 bases to trimming and J lost 0 bases, with 15 bases between them. Study-wide findings and caveats: CMV carriers having the relevant HLA were flagged by cumulative public TCR beta family frequency. The response measured ex vivo was dominated by TCR beta clonotypes (HLA-C-restricted and CMV-specific).

TCRdb itself ran the reads through MiXCR, one entry per CDR3 protein. The repertoire holds some 700,000 distinct CDR3 sequences, with roughly 30% as singletons. This sequence was found in a human donor in good health (CMV status not recorded). Some clones in this sample may be carry-over from other donors' samples. The material sequenced was cultured PBMCs, taken from culture after CMV antigen stimulation. This chain uses TRBV6-1 with TRBJ2-7; no definite D call. The CDR3 nucleotides read TGTGCCAGCAGCGACCGGATCTCTTCCTCCTACGAGCAGTACTTC. Protein: CASSDRISSSYEQYF.